The following is a T cell receptor beta chain sequence with its context. Its antigen is as yet unknown. The data were obtained in a study of identical twins. Study results and caveats: Shared out-of-frame alpha sequences (those common to twins) showed excess low generation probability.

The CDR3 totals 13 residues. V gave up 8 bases and J gave up 0 bases; unmatched junction bases: 1. The germline gives CDR1 SNHLY, CDR2 FYNNEI. Every sampled donor was Caucasian and healthy. TCRdb called the 5' RACE reads again in MiXCR, with one record for every CDR3 protein. The data contain some 460,000 distinct CDR3 sequences, approximately 14% of them singletons. A further study also used this sample, focusing on yellow fever vaccine responses in identical twins.

The specimen was CD4+ T cells sorted from blood. The TCR comes from a woman under 30 in good health. V is TRBV2 and J is TRBJ2-3; TRBD1 agrees at 8 bases. The DNA of the CDR3 is TGTGCCAGCCGGGACAGGAGCACAGATACGCAGTATTTT. Amino acids: CASRDRSTDTQYF.